The entry that follows covers one TCR beta chain sequence. Its antigen remains unidentified. Sequenced by immunoSEQ multiplex PCR; TCRdb stores in-frame clones only, minus some. This sample yields 32,000 or so clones, of which around four fifths are seen a single time; around 4.4% belongs to the top ten. The data derive from a study of STAT5B mutations in CD4+ large granular lymphocyte leukemia. Study conclusions and caveats: Patient CD4-sorted repertoires stayed more clonal than healthy ones after leukemic-clone removal. 8/27 top patient clones versus 2/35 control clones were TRBV06-family. Main leukemic clonotypes were patient-specific, but roughly 25% appeared at low frequency elsewhere. The CD4+ versus CD8+ T-LGLL clonality difference may reflect limited sample size.

CDR3 length: 15 amino acids. The V end was cut by 4 bases, the J end by 0 bases, with 10 bases between. The germline V gene encodes CDR1 SGHRS and CDR2 YFSETQ. The receptor's source is a human donor in good health. The rearrangement joins TRBV5-1 to TRBJ1-4; D not resolved. The source material was CD4+ T cells from blood buffy coats. CDR3 loop: CASSVTPATNEKLFF. CDR3 nucleotide sequence: TGCGCCAGCAGCGTTACCCCAGCAACTAATGAAAAACTGTTTTTT.